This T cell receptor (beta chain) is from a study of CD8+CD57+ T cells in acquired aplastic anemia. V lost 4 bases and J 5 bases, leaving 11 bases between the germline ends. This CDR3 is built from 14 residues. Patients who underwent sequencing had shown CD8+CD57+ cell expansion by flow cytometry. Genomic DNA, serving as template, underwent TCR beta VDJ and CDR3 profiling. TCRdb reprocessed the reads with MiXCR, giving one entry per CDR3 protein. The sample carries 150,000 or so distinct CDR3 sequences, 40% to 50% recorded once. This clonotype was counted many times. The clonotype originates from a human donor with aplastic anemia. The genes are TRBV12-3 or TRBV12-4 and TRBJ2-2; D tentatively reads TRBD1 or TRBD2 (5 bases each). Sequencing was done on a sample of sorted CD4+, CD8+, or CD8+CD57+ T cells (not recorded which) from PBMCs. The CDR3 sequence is CASSSGLTTGELFF. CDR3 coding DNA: TGTGCCAGCAGTTCGGGGCTGACGACCGGGGAGCTGTTTTTT.